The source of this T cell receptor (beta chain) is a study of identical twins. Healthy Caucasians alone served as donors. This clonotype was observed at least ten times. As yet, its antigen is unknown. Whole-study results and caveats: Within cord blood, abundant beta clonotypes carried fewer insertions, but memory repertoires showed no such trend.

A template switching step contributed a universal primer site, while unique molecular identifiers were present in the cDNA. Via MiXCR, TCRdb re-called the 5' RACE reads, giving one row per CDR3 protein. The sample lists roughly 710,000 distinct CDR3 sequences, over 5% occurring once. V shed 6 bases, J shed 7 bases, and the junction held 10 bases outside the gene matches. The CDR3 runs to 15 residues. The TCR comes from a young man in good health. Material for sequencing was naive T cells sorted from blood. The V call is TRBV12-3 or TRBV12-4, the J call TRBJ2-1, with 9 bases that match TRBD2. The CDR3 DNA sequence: TGTGCCAGCAGCTCGGGACTAGCCCGCGGTAATGAGCAGTTCTTC. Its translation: CASSSGLARGNEQFF.